These 9 T cell receptor beta chains were sequenced from one sample in a study of blood T cells in healthy people across ages. A second roughly 7 to 11 cycle PCR used barcoded and J-beta primers. MiXCR, applied by TCRdb to the 5' RACE reads, yields one record per CDR3 protein. The sample shows more than 500,000 distinct CDR3 sequences, about 28% of them seen only once. Another study also made use of these data, one on T cells of mothers and their children.

Sequences were obtained from blood. Source of these receptors: a boy aged 2 to 10 in good health.

This clonotype was recorded a few times. The genes are TRBV20-1 and TRBJ2-1; D gene ambiguous. V dropped 3 bases and J dropped 6 bases, with 18 bases sitting between them. This CDR3 is built from 15 residues. Germline CDR1 is DFQATT and CDR2 is SNEGSKA (reference sequence). In DNA, the CDR3 is TGCAGTGCTAGTTTGACTGTTGGCAGTGCCAATGAGCAGTTCTTC. Amino acids: CSASLTVGSANEQFF.

This clonotype has more than one count but fewer than ten. The junction departs from the called germline gene at one end, perhaps through a read error. The V and J genes are TRBV11-3 and TRBJ2-6; D may match TRBD1 or TRBD2 (5 bases each). Per the germline V gene, CDR1 is SGHNT and CDR2 is YENEEA. This CDR3 comprises 15 residues. CDR3 in DNA: TGTGCCAGCAGTCGTGGGGGAACTGGGGCCAACGTCCCGACTTTC. Its translation: CASSRGGTGANVPTF. The full variable domain, with the rest looked up from reference TRBV11-3 and TRBJ2-6, is EAGVVQSPRYKIIEKKQPVAFWCNPISGHNTLYWYLQNLGQGPELLIRYENEEAVDDSQLPKDRFSAERLKGVDSTLKIQPAELGDSAVYLCASSRGGTGANVPTFGAGSRLTVL.

The sample holds a few counts of this clonotype. This chain connects TRBV7-9 to TRBJ2-6; D is uncertain. Germline values: CDR1 SEHNR, CDR2 FQNEAQ (reference sequence). The CDR3 loop spans 16 amino acids. V lost 3 bases, J lost 0 bases, and 9 bases lay in between. Written as DNA, the CDR3 is TGTGCCAGCAGCTTTGCAGACAACTCTGGGGCCAACGTCCTGACTTTC. Translated, it gives CASSFADNSGANVLTF.

This clonotype showed up just a few times. The V call is TRBV27, the J call TRBJ2-5; TRBD2 might be the D (6 bases). The CDR3 runs 15 residues. V gave up 4 bases and J gave up 5 bases, with 17 bases separating them. CDR1 is MNHEY and CDR2 is SMNVEV in the germline V gene (reference sequence). The CDR3 sequence: CASSSPTGVGETQYF. CDR3 sequence (DNA): TGTGCCAGCAGTTCCCCTACGGGAGTAGGGGAGACCCAGTACTTC.

This clonotype was counted a few times. The CDR3 is CASGLGQLGHEQYF. The CDR3 DNA is TGCGCCAGCGGACTAGGACAGCTTGGCCACGAGCAGTACTTC. The chain recombines TRBV5-1 with TRBJ2-5; tentative D call: TRBD2 (7 bases). The DNA end favors TRBJ2-7, so the J call may be wrong. The CDR3 length is 14 residues. Per the germline V gene, CDR1 is SGHRS and CDR2 is YFSETQ.

The rearrangement links TRBV9 to TRBJ2-1, with D possibly being TRBD2 (5 bases). The germline V gene encodes CDR1 SGDLS and CDR2 YYNGEE. V was pared by 4 bases and J by 4 bases, with 12 bases between. The length of the CDR3 is 14 residues. The CDR3 DNA is TGTGCCAGCAGCCTCCGAGCGGAGTACAATGAGCAGTTCTTC. It specifies CASSLRAEYNEQFF.

The J gene is TRBJ2-5, the V gene TRBV29-1; tentatively, D is TRBD2 (6 bases). The CDR3 runs to 13 residues. Germline lookup yields CDR1 SQVTM and CDR2 ANQGSEA. CDR3 bases: TGCGTATACTCAGGCGGGGTTCAAGAGACCCAGTACTTC. Translating gives CVYSGGVQETQYF.

This clonotype occurred many times. The chain has TRBV5-1 and TRBJ2-5; D remains ambiguous. This CDR3 is 14 amino acids long. Looked up from germline, CDR1 is SGHRS and CDR2 is YFSETQ. V was clipped by 4 bases and J by 5 bases, with 15 bases between them. The CDR3 is CASSRGEVGETQYF. In DNA, the CDR3 is TGCGCCAGCAGCCGAGGCGAGGTGGGGGAGACCCAGTACTTC.

This sequence joins TRBV27 and TRBJ1-2; 9 bases align to TRBD1. CDR1 is MNHEY and CDR2 is SMNVEV in the germline V gene (reference sequence). The CDR3 has 15 residues. V lost 6 bases to trimming and J lost 0 bases; unmatched junction nucleotides: 5. In DNA, the CDR3 is TGTGCCAGCAGGGAAAGACAGGGGGCTAACTATGGCTACACCTTC. Encoded protein: CASRERQGANYGYTF.